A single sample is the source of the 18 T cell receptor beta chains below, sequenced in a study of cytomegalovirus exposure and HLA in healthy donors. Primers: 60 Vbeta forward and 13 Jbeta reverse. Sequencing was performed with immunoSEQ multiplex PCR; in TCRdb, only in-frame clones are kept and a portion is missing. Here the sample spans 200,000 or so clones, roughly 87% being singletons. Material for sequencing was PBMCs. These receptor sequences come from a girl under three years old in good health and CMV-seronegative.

Written as DNA, the CDR3 is TGTGCCAGCAGTGGGGGGGTCGTCCCGAGCTCCTACGAGCAGTACTTC. Amino acid sequence: CASSGGVVPSSYEQYF. V is TRBV5-4 and J is TRBJ2-7; 7 bases fit TRBD2. Germline trimming cut 5 bases from V and 0 bases from J; bases unmatched to any gene: 11. The germline CDR1 and CDR2 sequences are SGHNT and YYREEE (reference sequence). This CDR3 contains 16 residues.

This CDR3 reads CASSQDRLNTEAFF. CDR3 coding DNA: TGTGCCAGCAGCCAGGACAGGTTGAACACTGAAGCTTTCTTT. V and J are TRBV5-4 and TRBJ1-1, with TRBD1 identical over 7 bases. Germline CDR1 reads SGHNT; CDR2 reads YYREEE (reference sequence). The V gene end was trimmed by 4 bases and the J gene end by 0 bases; junction bases not matched to a gene: 3. This CDR3 spans 14 amino acids.

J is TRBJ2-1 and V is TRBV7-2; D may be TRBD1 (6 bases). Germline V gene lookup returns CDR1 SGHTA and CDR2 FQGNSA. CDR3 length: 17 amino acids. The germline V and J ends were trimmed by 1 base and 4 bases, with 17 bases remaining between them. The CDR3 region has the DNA TGTGCCAGCAGCTTAGGAGTAGGTGGGGGCGAGTACAATGAGCAGTTCTTC. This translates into CASSLGVGGGEYNEQFF.

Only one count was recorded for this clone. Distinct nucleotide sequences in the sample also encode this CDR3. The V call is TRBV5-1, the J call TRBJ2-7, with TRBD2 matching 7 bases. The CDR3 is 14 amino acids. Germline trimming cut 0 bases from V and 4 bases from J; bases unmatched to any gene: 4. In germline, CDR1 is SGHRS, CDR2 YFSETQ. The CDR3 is CASSLGGSSYEQYF. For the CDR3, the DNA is TGCGCCAGCAGCTTGGGCGGGAGTTCGTACGAGCAGTACTTC. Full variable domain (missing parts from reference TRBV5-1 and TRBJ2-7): KAGVTQTPRYLIKTRGQQVTLSCSPISGHRSVSWYQQTPGQGLQFLFEYFSETQRNKGNFPGRFSGRQFSNSRSEMNVSTLELGDSALYLCASSLGGSSYEQYFGPGTRLTVT.

CDR3 sequence: CASSSGLAEGTSTDTQYF. CDR3 nucleotides: TGCGCCAGCAGCAGCGGACTAGCGGAAGGTACTAGCACAGATACGCAGTATTTT. The chain combines TRBV5-1 with TRBJ2-3; TRBD2 agrees at 10 bases. Germline values: CDR1 SGHRS, CDR2 YFSETQ. CDR3 length: 18 amino acids. V lost 4 bases to trimming and J lost 0 bases; unmatched junction nucleotides: 11.

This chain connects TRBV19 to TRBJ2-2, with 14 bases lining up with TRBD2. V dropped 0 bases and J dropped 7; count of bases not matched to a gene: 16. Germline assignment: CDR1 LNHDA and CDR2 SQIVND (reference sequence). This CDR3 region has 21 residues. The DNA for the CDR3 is TGTGCCAGTAGTATAGAGTTCGGTGCGGGACTAGCGGGAGCTGCCCACGGGGAGCTGTTTTTT. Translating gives CASSIEFGAGLAGAAHGELFF.

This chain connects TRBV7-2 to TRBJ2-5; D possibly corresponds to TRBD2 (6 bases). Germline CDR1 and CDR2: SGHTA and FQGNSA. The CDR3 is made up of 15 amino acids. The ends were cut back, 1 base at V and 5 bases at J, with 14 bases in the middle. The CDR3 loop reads CASSLEAGWGETQYF. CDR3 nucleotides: TGTGCCAGCAGCTTAGAGGCGGGATGGGGGGAGACCCAGTACTTC. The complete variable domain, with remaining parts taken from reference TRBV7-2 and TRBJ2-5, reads GAGVSQSPSNKVTEKGKDVELRCDPISGHTALYWYRQSLGQGLEFLIYFQGNSAPDKSGLPSDRFSAERTGGSVSTLTIQRTQQEDSAVYLCASSLEAGWGETQYFGPGTRLLVL.

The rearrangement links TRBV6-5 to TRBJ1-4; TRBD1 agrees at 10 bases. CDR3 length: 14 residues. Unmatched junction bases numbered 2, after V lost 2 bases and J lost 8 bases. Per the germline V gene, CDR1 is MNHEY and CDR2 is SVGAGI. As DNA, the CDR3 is TGTGCCAGCAGTTACGACAGGGGGCAGGAAAAACTGTTTTTT. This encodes CASSYDRGQEKLFF.

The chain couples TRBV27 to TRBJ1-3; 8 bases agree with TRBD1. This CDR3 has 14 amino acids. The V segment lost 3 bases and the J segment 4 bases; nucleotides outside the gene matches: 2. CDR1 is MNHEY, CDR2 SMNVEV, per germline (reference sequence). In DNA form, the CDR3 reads TGTGCCAGCAGTTTGCGACAGGGGGGAAACACCATATATTTT. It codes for CASSLRQGGNTIYF.

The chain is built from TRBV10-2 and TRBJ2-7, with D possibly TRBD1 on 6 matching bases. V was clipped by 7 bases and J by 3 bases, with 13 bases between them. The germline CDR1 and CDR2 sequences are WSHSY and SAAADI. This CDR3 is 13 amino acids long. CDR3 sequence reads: CASTEDRSYEQYF. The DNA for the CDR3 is TGCGCCAGCACTGAAGACAGGAGCTACGAGCAGTACTTC.

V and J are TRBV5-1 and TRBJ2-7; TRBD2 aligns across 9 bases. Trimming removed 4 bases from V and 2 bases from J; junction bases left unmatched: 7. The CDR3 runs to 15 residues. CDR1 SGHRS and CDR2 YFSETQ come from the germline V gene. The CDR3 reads CASSVIAGETYEQYF. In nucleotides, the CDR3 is TGCGCCAGCAGCGTGATAGCGGGAGAGACCTACGAGCAGTACTTC.

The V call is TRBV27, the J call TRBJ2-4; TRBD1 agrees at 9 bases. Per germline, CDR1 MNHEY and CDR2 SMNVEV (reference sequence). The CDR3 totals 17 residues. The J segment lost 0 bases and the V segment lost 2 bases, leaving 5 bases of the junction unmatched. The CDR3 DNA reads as TGTGCCAGCAGTTTAGGTTGGGGACAGGGAGCCAAAAACATTCAGTACTTC. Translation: CASSLGWGQGAKNIQYF.

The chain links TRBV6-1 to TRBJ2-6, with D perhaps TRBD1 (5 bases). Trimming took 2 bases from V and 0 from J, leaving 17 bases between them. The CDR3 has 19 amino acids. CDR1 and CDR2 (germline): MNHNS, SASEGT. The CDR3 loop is CASSEFPLLRGSGANVLTF. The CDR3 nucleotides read TGTGCCAGCAGTGAATTCCCCTTGCTTAGGGGCTCTGGGGCCAACGTCCTGACTTTC.

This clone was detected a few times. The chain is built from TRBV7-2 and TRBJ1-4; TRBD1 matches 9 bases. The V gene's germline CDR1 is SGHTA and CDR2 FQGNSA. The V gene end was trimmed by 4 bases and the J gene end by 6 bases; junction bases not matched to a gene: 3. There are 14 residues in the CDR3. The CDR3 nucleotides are TGTGCCAGCAGCTCCGACAGGGGGTATGAAAAACTGTTTTTT. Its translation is CASSSDRGYEKLFF.

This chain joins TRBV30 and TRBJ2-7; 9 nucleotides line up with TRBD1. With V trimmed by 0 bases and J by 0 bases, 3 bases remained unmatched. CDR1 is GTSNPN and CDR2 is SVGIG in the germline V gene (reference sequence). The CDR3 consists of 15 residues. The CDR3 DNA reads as TGTGCCTGGAGTGTGGGGACAGGGTTCTCCTACGAGCAGTACTTC. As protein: CAWSVGTGFSYEQYF.

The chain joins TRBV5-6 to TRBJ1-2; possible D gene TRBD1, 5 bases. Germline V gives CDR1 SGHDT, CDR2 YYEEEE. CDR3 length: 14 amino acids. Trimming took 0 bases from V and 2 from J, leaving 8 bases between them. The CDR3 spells CASSLGAGNYGYTF. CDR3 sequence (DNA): TGTGCCAGCAGCTTGGGCGCAGGGAACTATGGCTACACCTTC. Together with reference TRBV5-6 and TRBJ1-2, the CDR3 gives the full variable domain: DAGVTQSPTHLIKTRGQQVTLRCSPKSGHDTVSWYQQALGQGPQFIFQYYEEEERQRGNFPDRFSGHQFPNYSSELNVNALLLGDSALYLCASSLGAGNYGYTFGSGTRLTVV.

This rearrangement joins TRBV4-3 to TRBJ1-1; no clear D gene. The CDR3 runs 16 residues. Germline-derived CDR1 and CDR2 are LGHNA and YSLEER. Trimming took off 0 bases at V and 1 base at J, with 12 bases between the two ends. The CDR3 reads CASSQDSRGGNTEAFF. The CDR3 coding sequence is TGCGCCAGCAGCCAAGACTCCCGGGGTGGGAACACTGAAGCTTTCTTT.

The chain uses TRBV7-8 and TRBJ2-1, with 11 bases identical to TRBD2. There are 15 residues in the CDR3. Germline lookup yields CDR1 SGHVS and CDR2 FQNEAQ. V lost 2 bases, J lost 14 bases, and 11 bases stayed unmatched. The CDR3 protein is CASSLKRGLAGAEFF. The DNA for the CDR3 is TGTGCCAGCAGCTTAAAAAGAGGACTAGCGGGTGCGGAGTTCTTC.